Presented here are 22 T cell receptor beta chains from one specimen sequenced in a study of PD-L1 blockade in urothelial cancer. Here immunoSEQ multiplex PCR was the method, and the copy in TCRdb shows in-frame clones only, minus some. Among 20,000 to 25,000 clones listed, approximately 88% were seen once. The sample consisted of PBMCs, taken around atezolizumab (anti-PD-L1) treatment. The origin of the receptors is a man aged 45 to 65 with urothelial cancer.

The chain links TRBV30 to TRBJ1-4, with D hard to call. The CDR3 has 13 amino acids. Trimming took off 5 bases at V and 3 bases at J, with 10 bases between the two ends. CDR1 is GTSNPN and CDR2 is SVGIG in the germline V gene (reference sequence). The CDR3 DNA reads TGTGCCTGGTGCCTGCAGGCTAATGAAAAACTGTTTTTT. This sequence encodes CAWCLQANEKLFF.

This clone has more than one count but fewer than ten. One end of the junction fails to match germline, which may point to a read error. The V call is TRBV19, the J call TRBJ2-7; weak D call: TRBD2 (5 bases). CDR1 and CDR2 from the germline V gene are LNHDA and SQIVND (reference sequence). The CDR3 contains 14 residues. CDR3 DNA: TGTGCCAGTAGTATATCCCTGGGCGCGTACAGCCGGGAATTC. It codes for CASSISLGAYSREF.

The chain couples TRBV11-2 to TRBJ1-2; tentative D call: TRBD1 (6 bases). V shed 5 bases and J shed 1 base, with 20 bases lying between them. The CDR3 length is 17 residues. Germline values: CDR1 SGHAT, CDR2 FQNNGV. The CDR3 here is CASSPRPQGQLNYGYTF. In DNA, the CDR3 is TGTGCCAGCAGCCCCCGACCGCAAGGACAGCTTAACTATGGCTACACCTTC.

The genes are TRBV7-9 and TRBJ1-2; no clear D. Trimming pared 1 base from V and 8 bases from J, leaving 5 bases between. The CDR3 has 11 amino acids. Germline V gives CDR1 SEHNR, CDR2 FQNEAQ (reference sequence). The CDR3 loop reads CASSLGQGYTF. The CDR3 coding sequence is TGTGCCAGCAGCTTAGGTCAGGGCTACACCTTC.

This chain uses TRBV19 with TRBJ2-2; D might be TRBD1 (6 bases). Germline-derived CDR1 and CDR2 are LNHDA and SQIVND (reference sequence). V was clipped by 5 bases and J by 0 bases, with 16 bases between them. CDR3 length equals 17 residues. The DNA of the CDR3 is TGTGCCAGTAGTCCCCCTAGGGGACACGCGAACACCGGGGAGCTGTTTTTT. As protein: CASSPPRGHANTGELFF.

The rearrangement joins TRBV4-1 to TRBJ2-3, with 10 bases identical to TRBD1. Germline-derived CDR1 and CDR2 are MGHRA and YSYEKL. The length of the CDR3 is 15 residues. The junction had 3 bases not matched to a gene; V was cut back by 4 bases and J by 2 bases. CDR3 DNA: TGCGCCAGCAGCCCCGGGACAGGGGTCACAGATACGCAGTATTTT. It translates to CASSPGTGVTDTQYF.

The gene calls are TRBV6-5 and TRBJ1-5; 7 nucleotides match TRBD1. CDR3 length: 14 amino acids. Germline CDR1 reads MNHEY; CDR2 reads SVGAGI. V lost 6 bases and J lost 3; bases outside the gene matches: 5. The CDR3 is CASRRQGANQPQHF. The CDR3 DNA reads as TGTGCCAGCAGAAGACAGGGTGCCAATCAGCCCCAGCATTTT.

This clone was detected only once. In DNA, the CDR3 is TGTGCCTGGAGGCCCCCCGGAACAGGGAATGAAAAACTGTTTTTT. Its protein is CAWRPPGTGNEKLFF. J is TRBJ1-4 and V is TRBV30, with a possible D match to TRBD1 (6 bases). V was clipped by 3 bases and J by 5 bases, with 16 bases between them. Germline CDR1 and CDR2: GTSNPN and SVGIG (reference sequence). CDR3 length: 15 amino acids.

V usage is TRBV9 and J usage is TRBJ2-4, with D perhaps matching TRBD1 (6 bases). CDR1 and CDR2 from the germline V gene are SGDLS and YYNGEE. V dropped 0 bases and J dropped 1 base, with 11 bases sitting between them. This CDR3 has 16 residues. The CDR3 sequence is CASSVGGQGAKNIQYF. The CDR3 nucleotides read TGTGCCAGCAGCGTAGGGGGGCAGGGCGCCAAAAACATTCAGTACTTC.

Only a few counts were recorded for this clone. This chain uses TRBV16 with TRBJ2-7; 7 nucleotides agree with TRBD1. The CDR3 extends over 14 amino acids. The ends lost 4 bases at V and 0 bases at J; junction bases unmatched: 3. The germline gives CDR1 KGHSY, CDR2 FQNENV. CDR3: CASSLQGTSYEQYF. The DNA of the CDR3 is TGTGCCAGCAGCCTACAGGGGACCTCCTACGAGCAGTACTTC. The full variable domain, its missing parts supplied by reference TRBV16 and TRBJ2-7, is GEEVAQTPKHLVRGEGQKAKLYCAPIKGHSYVFWYQQVLKNEFKFLISFQNENVFDETGMPKERFSAKCLPNSPCSLEIQATKLEDSAVYFCASSLQGTSYEQYFGPGTRLTVT.

The chain links TRBV6-4 to TRBJ2-6; 7 positions agree with TRBD1. V lost 3 bases to trimming and J lost 0 bases; unmatched junction nucleotides: 5. CDR3 length: 17 residues. Germline CDR1 is MRHNA and CDR2 is SNTAGT. The CDR3 is CASSEGTVGSGANVLTF. CDR3 nucleotides: TGTGCCAGCAGTGAAGGGACAGTGGGCTCTGGGGCCAACGTCCTGACTTTC.

The V and J genes are TRBV30 and TRBJ1-3; 11 bases align to TRBD1. The germline gives CDR1 GTSNPN, CDR2 SVGIG (reference sequence). J was trimmed by 4 bases and V by 3 bases; bases with no gene match: 11. This CDR3 has 17 residues. CDR3 sequence reads: CAWRGGRTGGRGNTIYF. CDR3 sequence (DNA): TGTGCCTGGAGGGGGGGCCGGACAGGGGGCAGAGGAAACACCATATATTTT.

The chain uses TRBV7-5 and TRBJ2-7; no DNA check was done on the table's D call, TRBD2. TRBV7-5 is a pseudogene. The CDR3 spans 16 residues. The CDR3 loop reads CARSLFIAGGAYEQYF. The CDR3 DNA is TGTGCCAGAAGCTTATTCATCGCGGGAGGGGCCTACGAGCAGTACTTC.

The V gene is TRBV5-1, the J gene TRBJ2-7; D is unclear. Trimming left V 0 bases short and J 4 bases short, with 8 bases between. The CDR3 sequence is 13 residues long. The V gene's germline CDR1 is SGHRS and CDR2 YFSETQ. DNA for the CDR3: TGCGCCAGCAGCTTGGAAGCGTCTTACGAGCAGTACTTC. Its protein product is CASSLEASYEQYF.

This clone appeared a few times. The V gene is TRBV9, the J gene TRBJ1-3, with D uncertain. Germline CDR1 SGDLS, CDR2 YYNGEE. V gave up 0 bases and J gave up 0 bases, with 7 bases separating them. CDR3 length: 15 amino acids. The CDR3 region is CASSVGGISGNTIYF. The CDR3 bases are TGTGCCAGCAGCGTAGGAGGAATCTCTGGAAACACCATATATTTT.

This clone is a singleton in its sample. This chain connects TRBV7-9 to TRBJ2-7, with a possible D match to TRBD1 (6 bases). V was pared by 6 bases and J by 7 bases, with 25 bases between. Germline CDR1 and CDR2: SEHNR and FQNEAQ (reference sequence). CDR3 length: 16 residues. The CDR3 sequence is CASRIESGALPREQYF. The CDR3 region has the DNA TGTGCCAGCAGAATCGAATCAGGGGCCCTTCCGCGGGAGCAGTACTTC.

This clone is a singleton in its sample. V usage is TRBV28 and J usage is TRBJ2-1; possible D gene TRBD2, 5 bases. Germline assignment: CDR1 MDHEN and CDR2 SYDVKM. The CDR3 runs 14 residues. V dropped 2 bases and J dropped 9 bases, with 14 bases sitting between them. This CDR3 reads CASSLGPQEGEQFF. The CDR3 DNA reads as TGTGCCAGCAGTTTAGGGCCTCAAGAGGGTGAGCAGTTCTTC. The full variable domain, completed using reference TRBV28 and TRBJ2-1, is DVKVTQSSRYLVKRTGEKVFLECVQDMDHENMFWYRQDPGLGLRLIYFSYDVKMKEKGDIPEGYSVSREKKERFSLILESASTNQTSMYLCASSLGPQEGEQFFGPGTRLTVL.

This chain uses TRBV15 with TRBJ1-2; 8 positions agree with TRBD1. This CDR3 contains 16 residues. V was clipped by 0 bases and J by 8 bases; unmatched bases: 11. Germline CDR1 reads LNHNV; CDR2 reads YYDKDF (reference sequence). DNA for the CDR3: TGTGCCACCAGCAGAGATGGGGAAACAGGGGGTGAAGGCTACACCTTC. This translates into CATSRDGETGGEGYTF.

V is TRBV5-8 and J is TRBJ1-6, with D maybe TRBD1 (5 bases). Trimming took off 3 bases at V and 7 bases at J, with 8 bases between the two ends. The CDR3 spans 13 residues. Germline CDR1 and CDR2: SGHTS and YDEGEE. In DNA form, the CDR3 reads TGTGCCAGCAGCTGGGGGGAAAATTCACCCCTCCACTTT. Translated, it gives CASSWGENSPLHF.

The J gene is TRBJ2-1, the V gene TRBV6-5, with 9 bases aligning to TRBD1. The CDR3 is 14 amino acids. Trimming at V came to 11 bases and at J to 2 bases, leaving 7 bases not matched to a gene. Germline V gives CDR1 MNHEY, CDR2 SVGAGI. The CDR3 DNA reads as TGTGCCGGAGGAGGGACAGGGCCCTACAATGAGCAGTTCTTC. Encoded protein: CAGGGTGPYNEQFF.

This chain links TRBV9 with TRBJ2-5, with 9 nucleotides matching TRBD2. The germline gives CDR1 SGDLS, CDR2 YYNGEE. V lost 0 bases to trimming and J lost 2 bases; unmatched junction nucleotides: 11. There are 18 residues in the CDR3. The CDR3: CASSVADALAGYQETQYF. CDR3 nucleotides: TGTGCCAGCAGCGTAGCTGACGCGCTAGCGGGGTATCAAGAGACCCAGTACTTC.

This sequence joins TRBV11-2 and TRBJ2-7; the D gene is possibly TRBD1 (5 bases). The V gene's germline CDR1 is SGHAT and CDR2 FQNNGV. V was shortened by 5 bases and J by 2 bases, with 10 bases between the two germline ends. The CDR3 is made up of 13 amino acids. The CDR3 loop reads CASSPTETYEQYF. CDR3 nucleotide sequence: TGTGCCAGCAGCCCGACAGAGACCTACGAGCAGTACTTC.